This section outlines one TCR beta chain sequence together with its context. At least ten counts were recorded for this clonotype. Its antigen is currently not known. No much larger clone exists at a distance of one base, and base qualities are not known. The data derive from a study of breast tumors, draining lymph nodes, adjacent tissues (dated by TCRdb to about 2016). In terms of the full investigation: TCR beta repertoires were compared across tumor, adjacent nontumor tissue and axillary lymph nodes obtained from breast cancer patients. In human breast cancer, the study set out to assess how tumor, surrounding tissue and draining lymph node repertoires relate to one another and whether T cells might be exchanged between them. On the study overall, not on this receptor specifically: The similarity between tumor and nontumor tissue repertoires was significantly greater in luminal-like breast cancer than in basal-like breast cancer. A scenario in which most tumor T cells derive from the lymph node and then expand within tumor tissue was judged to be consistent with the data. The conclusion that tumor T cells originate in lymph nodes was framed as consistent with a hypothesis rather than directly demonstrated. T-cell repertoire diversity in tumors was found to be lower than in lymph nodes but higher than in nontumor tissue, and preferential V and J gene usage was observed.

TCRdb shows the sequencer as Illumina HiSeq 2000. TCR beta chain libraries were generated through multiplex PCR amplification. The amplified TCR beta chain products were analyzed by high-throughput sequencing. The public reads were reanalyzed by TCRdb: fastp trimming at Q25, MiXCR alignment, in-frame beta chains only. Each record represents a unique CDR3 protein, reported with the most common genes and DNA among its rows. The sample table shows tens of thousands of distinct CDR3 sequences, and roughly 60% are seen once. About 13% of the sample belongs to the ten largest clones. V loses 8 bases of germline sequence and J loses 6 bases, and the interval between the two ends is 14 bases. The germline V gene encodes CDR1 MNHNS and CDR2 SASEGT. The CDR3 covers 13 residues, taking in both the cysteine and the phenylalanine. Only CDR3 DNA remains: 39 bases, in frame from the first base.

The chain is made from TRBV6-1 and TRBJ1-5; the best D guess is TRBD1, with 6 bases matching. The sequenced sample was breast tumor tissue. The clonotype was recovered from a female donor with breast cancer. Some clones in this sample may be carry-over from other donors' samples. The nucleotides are TGTGCCAGCCTCGTGGGGGGCACTCAGCCCCAGCATTTT. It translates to CASLVGGTQPQHF.